These 24 T cell receptor beta chains were all obtained from the same sample, sequenced in a study of metastatic and nonmetastatic thyroid tumors (dated by TCRdb to between 2020 and 2021). No patient had received any treatment before thyroid surgery. Receptors were amplified or captured by PCR. Sequencing took place on an Illumina HiSeq 4000. TCRdb reanalyzed the raw reads on its own, using fastp at Q25 for trimming and MiXCR for clone calling, and kept in-frame beta chains. The sample table holds roughly 20,000 clones, of which around 10% were seen once. The ten largest clones add up to roughly 7.6% of the sample. The sample taken for sequencing was blood. These TCRs come from a female donor with papillary thyroid cancer or a benign thyroid nodule (not recorded which). Some clones in this sample may be carry-over from other donors' samples.

This clone was recorded a few times. The V call is TRBV28, the J call TRBJ2-5; 8 positions match TRBD1. CDR3 length: 14 residues. The V segment lost 5 bases and the J segment 6 bases; nucleotides outside the gene matches: 8. CDR1 is MDHEN and CDR2 is SYDVKM in the germline V gene. The CDR3 spells CASSPRQGLKTQYF. Here the CDR3 DNA reads TGTGCCAGCAGTCCCCGACAGGGGTTAAAGACCCAGTACTTC.

By share, this clone counts as medium-sized. The chain employs TRBV4-3 and TRBJ2-6; TRBD2 is a possible D gene (6 bases). The CDR3 has 16 residues. V shed 0 bases and J shed 0 bases, with 6 bases lying between them. The V gene's germline CDR1 is LGHNA and CDR2 YSLEER. The CDR3 DNA sequence: TGCGCCAGCAGCCAAGAGGAGGGCTCTGGGGCCAACGTCCTGACTTTC. Protein: CASSQEEGSGANVLTF.

This clone was seen only a few times. The chain links TRBV3-1 to TRBJ1-4; D call uncertain. This CDR3 has 16 amino acids. V was shortened by 0 bases and J by 5 bases, with 13 bases between the two germline ends. Germline CDR1 and CDR2: LGHDT and YNNKEL (reference sequence). CDR3 region: CASSQDLQQQNEKLFF. The CDR3 region has the DNA TGTGCCAGCAGCCAAGACCTCCAGCAACAAAATGAAAAACTGTTTTTT.

In its sample, this clone was seen many times. The V gene is TRBV6-1, the J gene TRBJ2-7, with 8 nucleotides matching TRBD2. The V gene's germline CDR1 is MNHNS and CDR2 SASEGT. This CDR3 has 18 amino acids. With V trimmed by 5 bases and J by 3 bases, 18 bases remained unmatched. In nucleotides, the CDR3 is TGTGCCAGCAGTTTGATCGGGGGGGGGGGAGGAAATCACTACGAGCAGTACTTC. It encodes CASSLIGGGGGNHYEQYF.

In this sample, this clone turned up many times. This chain uses TRBV5-1 with TRBJ1-4, with no clear D. The germline V gene has CDR1 SGHRS and CDR2 YFSETQ. V gave up 5 bases and J gave up 6 bases, with 11 bases separating them. The CDR3 spans 13 residues. The CDR3 is CASRQEGYEKLFF. The CDR3 DNA is TGCGCCAGCAGGCAGGAGGGTTATGAAAAACTGTTTTTT. Variable domain in full (rest from reference TRBV5-1 and TRBJ1-4): KAGVTQTPRYLIKTRGQQVTLSCSPISGHRSVSWYQQTPGQGLQFLFEYFSETQRNKGNFPGRFSGRQFSNSRSEMNVSTLELGDSALYLCASRQEGYEKLFFGSGTQLSVL.

The chain links TRBV19 to TRBJ2-1, with TRBD2 identical over 7 bases. With 6 bases clipped from V and 10 bases from J, the junction kept 9 bases outside the gene matches. CDR1 is LNHDA and CDR2 is SQIVND in the germline V gene (reference sequence). The CDR3 contains 13 residues. The CDR3 sequence is CASRREHLVEQFF. Here the CDR3 DNA reads TGTGCCAGTAGGCGGGAGCATCTCGTCGAGCAGTTCTTC.

Note on this clone: A much larger clone differs from this one at a single base, so this may be a read error. The chain is built from TRBV20-1 and TRBJ2-4; D not certain. This CDR3 comprises 14 residues. Germline-derived CDR1 and CDR2 are DFQATT and SNEGSKA (reference sequence). V shed 8 bases and J shed 1 base, with 15 bases lying between them. CDR3 in DNA: TGCAGTCCCCCTAATCAGGAGGCCAAAAACATTCAGTACTTC. Its translation is CSPPNQEAKNIQYF.

This clone was picked up many times. The chain combines TRBV2 with TRBJ2-5, with TRBD1 matching 7 bases. CDR1 is SNHLY, CDR2 FYNNEI, per germline. The V gene end was trimmed by 5 bases and the J gene end by 2 bases; junction bases not matched to a gene: 2. The CDR3 consists of 13 residues. CDR3 DNA sequence: TGTGCCAGCAGTCAGGACAGGCAAGAGACCCAGTACTTC. Its translation: CASSQDRQETQYF.

This clone has a count of ten or more. One end of the junction does not line up with germline, which may come from a read error. The chain has TRBV20-1 and TRBJ1-1; no clear D gene. CDR3 length: 13 amino acids. Germline lookup yields CDR1 DFQATT and CDR2 SNEGSKA (reference sequence). The CDR3 reads CSARHNMNTETFF. The CDR3 DNA reads TGCAGTGCTAGGCATAACATGAACACTGAAACTTTCTTT.

This clone was detected many times. J is TRBJ2-7 and V is TRBV30, with 7 bases fitting TRBD2. Trimming removed 3 bases from V and 7 bases from J; junction bases left unmatched: 12. Germline values: CDR1 GTSNPN, CDR2 SVGIG (reference sequence). The CDR3 loop spans 14 amino acids. CDR3 coding DNA: TGTGCCTGGAGGAGAAGCGGGACCCCGGGAGAGCAGTACTTC. Translation gives CAWRRSGTPGEQYF.

This clone was observed many times. The genes are TRBV4-1 and TRBJ2-7; D perhaps matches TRBD2 (7 bases). The CDR3 runs 15 residues. The V gene's germline CDR1 is MGHRA and CDR2 YSYEKL. Trimming took 1 base from V and 4 from J, leaving 14 bases between them. The CDR3 DNA sequence: TGCGCCAGCAGCCAAGGGGGGGGGCGAGGGTACGAGCAGTACTTC. It is translated as CASSQGGGRGYEQYF.

This clone was seen many times. This chain links TRBV19 with TRBJ2-7, with TRBD2 as a possible D gene (6 bases). Germline CDR1 is LNHDA and CDR2 is SQIVND (reference sequence). The V gene lost 7 bases and the J gene lost 6 bases, with 28 bases spanning the gap. The CDR3 has 17 amino acids. CDR3 amino acids: CASTQSIGPTRRGEQYF. The CDR3 bases are TGTGCCAGTACACAGAGTATAGGTCCGACTAGACGGGGCGAGCAGTACTTC.

This clone was detected a few times. This chain links TRBV5-5 with TRBJ2-7; TRBD2 aligns across 9 bases. The CDR3 is made up of 14 amino acids. Germline V gene lookup returns CDR1 SGHKS and CDR2 YYEKEE (reference sequence). The junction had 3 bases not matched to a gene; V was cut back by 1 base and J by 4 bases. The CDR3 sequence: CASSLSAGGYEQYF. The DNA of the CDR3 is TGTGCCAGCAGCTTGTCAGCGGGAGGATACGAGCAGTACTTC.

In the case of this clone: This may stem from a read error, because a much larger clone lies one nucleotide away. The V gene is TRBV28, the J gene TRBJ2-5, with TRBD1 identical over 8 bases. Germline CDR1 reads MDHEN; CDR2 reads SYDVKM. The CDR3 covers 13 residues. The CDR3 DNA is TGTGCCAGCAGTTCAGGGGGCCAAGATACCCAGTACTTC. Translating gives CASSSGGQDTQYF.

Many counts were recorded for this clone. The CDR3 region has the DNA TGCAGTGCTAGCCTGGACAGGACCTACGAGCAGTACTTC. Amino acids: CSASLDRTYEQYF. V is TRBV20-1 and J is TRBJ2-7; 7 bases fit TRBD1. The V gene end was trimmed by 3 bases and the J gene end by 2 bases; junction bases not matched to a gene: 4. CDR3 length: 13 residues. The germline CDR1 and CDR2 sequences are DFQATT and SNEGSKA (reference sequence).

Comments on this clone: The conserved phenylalanine or tryptophan is not found at the CDR3 terminus, so this likely reflects a read error. V gene TRBV27 combines with J gene TRBJ1-5; 8 nucleotides align to TRBD1. Per germline, CDR1 MNHEY and CDR2 SMNVEV (reference sequence). The CDR3 sequence is 13 residues long. The CDR3 here is CATQDRETQPQHC. In nucleotides, the CDR3 is TGTGCCACCCAGGACAGGGAGACTCAGCCACAGCATTGT.

This clone was observed many times. The chain employs TRBV19 and TRBJ2-1, with 7 positions matching TRBD2. The V gene end was trimmed by 3 bases and the J gene end by 6 bases; junction bases not matched to a gene: 8. Germline-derived CDR1 and CDR2 are LNHDA and SQIVND (reference sequence). This CDR3 contains 15 residues. CDR3 sequence reads: CASSILGGTSNEQFF. CDR3 sequence (DNA): TGTGCCAGTAGTATCTTGGGGGGGACTTCCAATGAGCAGTTCTTC.

This clone was observed at least ten times. The chain recombines TRBV28 with TRBJ1-5; TRBD1 is a possible D gene (5 bases). CDR3 length equals 14 residues. The germline V gene encodes CDR1 MDHEN and CDR2 SYDVKM. Deletions cut 7 bases from V and 3 bases from J, with 13 bases between. The DNA of the CDR3 is TGTGCCAGCAACCGGGGCATTAACAATCAGCCCCAGCATTTT. Its translation is CASNRGINNQPQHF.

This clone is deemed medium-sized (0.01 to 0.1%). This sequence joins TRBV6-2 or TRBV6-3 and TRBJ2-1, with 7 bases identical to TRBD2. The germline V gene has CDR1 MNHEY and CDR2 SVGEGT. There are 14 residues in the CDR3. With V trimmed by 7 bases and J by 0 bases, 3 bases remained unmatched. The CDR3 region is CASTGGSSYNEQFF. Written as DNA, the CDR3 is TGTGCCAGCACGGGCGGGAGCTCCTACAATGAGCAGTTCTTC.

This clone occurred many times. The identical CDR3 is also encoded by other nucleotide sequences in the sample. The chain carries TRBV20-1 and TRBJ2-1; 8 bases map to TRBD1. Trimming at V came to 3 bases and at J to 3 bases, leaving 7 bases not matched to a gene. CDR1 is DFQATT, CDR2 SNEGSKA, per germline (reference sequence). There are 15 residues in the CDR3. CDR3 nucleotides: TGCAGTGCTAGGTCCCCGGGACAGGACTACAATGAGCAGTTCTTC. Translating it yields CSARSPGQDYNEQFF.

This clone was counted many times. The gene calls are TRBV2 and TRBJ2-7, with 7 bases that match TRBD2. The CDR3 is made up of 14 amino acids. Germline V gene data show CDR1 as SNHLY and CDR2 as FYNNEI. Trimming at V came to 6 bases and at J to 3 bases, leaving 8 bases not matched to a gene. CDR3 DNA sequence: TGTGCCAGCAGGGGGGGGGAGCGGTACTACGAGCAGTACTTC. Amino acid sequence: CASRGGERYYEQYF. Full variable domain (remainder filled in from reference TRBV2 and TRBJ2-7): EPEVTQTPSHQVTQMGQEVILRCVPISNHLYFYWYRQILGQKVEFLVSFYNNEISEKSEIFDDQFSVERPDGSNFTLKIRSTKLEDSAMYFCASRGGERYYEQYFGPGTRLTVT.

For this clone: At one end the junction does not follow the germline gene, possibly because of a read error. This chain uses TRBV6-1 with TRBJ2-2; D perhaps matches TRBD2 (5 bases). Germline lookup yields CDR1 MNHNS and CDR2 SASEGT. This CDR3 region has 14 residues. Written as DNA, the CDR3 is TGTGCCAGCAGTAAGACCCTCAAAACCGGGGAGATGTTTTTT. It translates to CASSKTLKTGEMFF.

This clone has at least ten counts. V usage is TRBV20-1 and J usage is TRBJ1-1, with 9 bases aligning to TRBD1. CDR3 length: 16 residues. Germline loops: CDR1 DFQATT, CDR2 SNEGSKA (reference sequence). V lost 3 bases to trimming and J lost 5 bases; unmatched junction nucleotides: 13. The CDR3 sequence: CSAREDRGGLLTEAFF. As DNA, the CDR3 is TGCAGTGCTAGGGAGGACAGGGGAGGTTTGTTGACTGAAGCTTTCTTT.

CDR3 nucleotide sequence: TGTGCCAGCAGTTGGACGGGAGGCGGCCGTTACACAGATACGCAGTATTTT. It specifies CASSWTGGGRYTDTQYF. The chain has TRBV27 and TRBJ2-3, with 7 bases fitting TRBD2. There are 17 residues in the CDR3. V gave up 4 bases and J gave up 2 bases; unmatched junction bases: 12. CDR1 is MNHEY and CDR2 is SMNVEV in the germline V gene (reference sequence).